This TCR beta chain was found in a study of tumor-infiltrating lymphocytes in primary liver carcinoma. DNA and RNA were both co-extracted from 20-30 mg of bulk tissue that had not been sorted. Each of the tumor samples contained in excess of 90% viable tumor cells. About this clonotype: No antigen is known for it. At one end the junction does not follow the germline gene, possibly because of a read error.

CDR1 and CDR2 from the germline V gene are SQVTM and ANQGSEA. This CDR3 spans 15 amino acids. Study outcomes and limitations: Only about 8-24% of top clones were detected in each of the five tumor regions. Relative to blood, tumors carried a significantly larger fraction of the repertoire in their top 250 clones (p = 0.039).

Priming with a constant-region primer yielded TCR beta cDNA from about 450 ng total RNA. Slightly modified ARM-PCR served as the procedure for the TCR beta libraries. These libraries came from three rounds of nested multiplex PCR. The first two PCR rounds used TRBV1-TRBV30 forward primers with a C-beta reverse primer, around 10 cycles each. TCRdb recomputed calls from the multiplex PCR reads with MiXCR, one row per CDR3 protein. The sample shows approximately 190,000 distinct CDR3 sequences, around four fifths of them seen only once. Sequencing input: tumor tissue from primary liver carcinoma. The TCR originated in a man aged 35 to 55 with primary liver carcinoma and hepatitis B virus infection. The V gene is TRBV29-1, the J gene TRBJ2-5, with D possibly matching TRBD2 (6 bases). The CDR3 DNA is TGCAGCGTTGAATCCGCGGAGGGTAGATCAGAGATCCAGTACTTC. Its translation is CSVESAEGRSEIQYF. The full variable domain, completed using reference TRBV29-1 and TRBJ2-5, is SAVISQKPSRDICQRGTSLTIQCQVDSQVTMMFWYRQQPGQSLTLIATANQGSEATYESGFVIDKFPISRPNLTFSTLTVSNMSPEDSSIYLCSVESAEGRSEIQYFGPGTRLLVL.